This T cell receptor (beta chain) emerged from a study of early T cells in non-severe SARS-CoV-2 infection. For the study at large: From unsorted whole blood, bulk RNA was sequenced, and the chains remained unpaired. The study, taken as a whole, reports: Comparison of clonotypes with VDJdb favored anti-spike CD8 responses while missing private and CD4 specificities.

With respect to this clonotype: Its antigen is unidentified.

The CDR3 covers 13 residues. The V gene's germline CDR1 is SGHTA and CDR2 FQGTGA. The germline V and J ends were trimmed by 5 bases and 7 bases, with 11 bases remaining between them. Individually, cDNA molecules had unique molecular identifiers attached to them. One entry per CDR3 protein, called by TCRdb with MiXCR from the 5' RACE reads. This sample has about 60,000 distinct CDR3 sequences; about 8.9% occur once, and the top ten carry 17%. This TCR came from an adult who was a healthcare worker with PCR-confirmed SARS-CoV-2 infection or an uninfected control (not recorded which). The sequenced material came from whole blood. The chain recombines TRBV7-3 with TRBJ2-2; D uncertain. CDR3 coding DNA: TGTGCCAGCAGCCCAGTAATTTTCGGGGAGCTGTTTTTT. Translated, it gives CASSPVIFGELFF.